This entry lists 31 T cell receptor beta chains sequenced from one sample in a study of cytomegalovirus exposure and HLA in healthy donors. Amplification used 60 Vbeta primers and 13 Jbeta primers. This table comes from immunoSEQ multiplex PCR, and its TCRdb copy is limited to in-frame clones, with some not included. This table lists 200,000 or so clones. Sequenced input: PBMCs. These receptors were taken from a boy younger than 18 in good health and CMV-seronegative.

V usage is TRBV5-1 and J usage is TRBJ2-5; 8 nucleotides align to TRBD1. The V segment lost 1 base and the J segment 1 base; nucleotides outside the gene matches: 0. The CDR3 loop spans 14 amino acids. Germline V gives CDR1 SGHRS, CDR2 YFSETQ. The CDR3 protein is CASSLTGGQETQYF. The CDR3, as DNA: TGCGCCAGCAGCTTGACAGGGGGCCAAGAGACCCAGTACTTC.

The chain recombines TRBV4-1 with TRBJ1-4; no clear D. This CDR3 has 14 residues. Germline CDR1 reads MGHRA; CDR2 reads YSYEKL. V was trimmed by 4 bases and J by 0 bases, leaving 6 bases between them. The CDR3 DNA reads TGCGCCAGCAGCCTACTGGCAACTAATGAAAAACTGTTTTTT. Translating it yields CASSLLATNEKLFF.

The J gene is TRBJ1-6, the V gene TRBV4-3; D not certain. The CDR3 length is 16 residues. V lost 0 bases and J 4 bases, leaving 10 bases between the germline ends. Germline-derived CDR1 and CDR2 are LGHNA and YSLEER. The DNA for the CDR3 is TGCGCCAGCAGCCAAGATTACATGCGGTATAATTCACCCCTCCACTTT. Encoded protein: CASSQDYMRYNSPLHF.

A word on this clone: Other nucleotide sequences in the sample specify the same CDR3. V usage is TRBV7-3 and J usage is TRBJ1-6, with 7 nucleotides matching TRBD1. V shed 2 bases, J shed 9 bases, and the junction held 4 bases outside the gene matches. Germline values: CDR1 SGHTA, CDR2 FQGTGA. The CDR3 is 14 residues long. CDR3 in DNA: TGTGCCAGCAGCTTAGGGACAGTGCTTTCACCCCTCCACTTT. It translates to CASSLGTVLSPLHF.

This chain's CDR3 is CASSQTGPRANVLTF. For the CDR3, the DNA is TGCGCCAGCAGCCAGACAGGCCCCAGGGCCAACGTCCTGACTTTC. The rearrangement joins TRBV5-1 to TRBJ2-6; D may be TRBD1 (6 bases). Looked up from germline, CDR1 is SGHRS and CDR2 is YFSETQ. Trimming took 4 bases from V and 5 from J, leaving 13 bases between them. The CDR3 has 15 amino acids.

This chain uses TRBV7-2 with TRBJ1-5; D might be TRBD1 (5 bases). The CDR3 covers 13 residues. The germline V gene encodes CDR1 SGHTA and CDR2 FQGNSA. V lost 1 base, J lost 9 bases, and 10 bases lay in between. Here the CDR3 DNA reads TGTGCCAGCAGCTTAGGGGGGGAAAGGCCCCAGCATTTT. Residues: CASSLGGERPQHF.

The chain combines TRBV9 with TRBJ2-3; D not resolved. The CDR3 sequence is 14 residues long. V dropped 2 bases and J dropped 2 bases, with 9 bases sitting between them. Per germline, CDR1 SGDLS and CDR2 YYNGEE. The CDR3: CASSVYANTDTQYF. CDR3 nucleotides: TGTGCCAGCAGCGTCTACGCTAACACAGATACGCAGTATTTT.

This chain links TRBV19 with TRBJ2-7, with D tentatively TRBD1 (6 bases). The V gene lost 5 bases and the J gene lost 2 bases, with 19 bases spanning the gap. The CDR3 totals 16 residues. CDR1 is LNHDA, CDR2 SQIVND, per germline (reference sequence). The CDR3 is CASSPGTSGGAYEQYF. Here the CDR3 DNA reads TGTGCCAGTAGTCCCGGGACATCCGGTGGAGCCTACGAGCAGTACTTC.

The genes are TRBV9 and TRBJ2-3, with 8 bases identical to TRBD2. Germline-derived CDR1 and CDR2 are SGDLS and YYNGEE. J was trimmed by 0 bases and V by 0 bases; bases with no gene match: 6. CDR3 size: 17 residues. CDR3 bases: TGTGCCAGCAGCGTAGGCGGGGGGCGAACTAGCACAGATACGCAGTATTTT. The encoded protein is CASSVGGGRTSTDTQYF.

V gene TRBV7-9 combines with J gene TRBJ2-7, with D possibly matching TRBD1 (7 bases). Germline CDR1 SEHNR, CDR2 FQNEAQ (reference sequence). V dropped 1 base and J dropped 4 bases, with 17 bases sitting between them. The CDR3 totals 16 residues. In DNA, the CDR3 is TGTGCCAGCAGCTTAGAACTTGGTCAGGGGGGATACGAGCAGTACTTC. Residues: CASSLELGQGGYEQYF. The full variable domain, its missing parts supplied by reference TRBV7-9 and TRBJ2-7, is DTGVSQNPRHKITKRGQNVTFRCDPISEHNRLYWYRQTLGQGPEFLTYFQNEAQLEKSRLLSDRFSAERPKGSFSTLEIQRTEQGDSAMYLCASSLELGQGGYEQYFGPGTRLTVT.

The chain couples TRBV6-5 to TRBJ1-1, with TRBD1 as a possible D gene (6 bases). The CDR3 extends over 15 amino acids. The V gene lost 0 bases and the J gene lost 8 bases, with 16 bases spanning the gap. CDR1 and CDR2 (germline): MNHEY, SVGAGI. The CDR3 region has the DNA TGTGCCAGCAGTTACTCGATTATACCTACAGGGGAAGCTTTCTTT. Its translation: CASSYSIIPTGEAFF.

The V and J genes are TRBV14 and TRBJ1-3, with D maybe TRBD1 (6 bases). This CDR3 is 15 amino acids long. Germline CDR1 and CDR2: SGHDN and FVKESK. Trimming took off 1 base at V and 4 bases at J, with 11 bases between the two ends. CDR3 region: CASSQATGMGNTIYF. As DNA, the CDR3 is TGTGCCAGCAGCCAAGCAACAGGGATGGGAAACACCATATATTTT.

This rearrangement joins TRBV18 to TRBJ2-6, with 7 bases fitting TRBD1. V trimming: 3 bases; J trimming: 1 base; junction bases outside the gene matches: 6. The CDR3 extends over 17 amino acids. CDR1 and CDR2 from the germline V gene are KGHSH and LQKENI. The CDR3 reads CASSPGQARSGANVLTF. The CDR3 DNA follows: TGTGCCAGCTCACCCGGACAGGCGAGATCTGGGGCCAACGTCCTGACTTTC.

The chain joins TRBV5-8 to TRBJ1-1, with D maybe TRBD1 (6 bases). Germline lookup yields CDR1 SGHTS and CDR2 YDEGEE. The CDR3 sequence is 14 residues long. V was cut by 5 bases and J by 2 bases, with 13 bases left in between. CDR3 residues: CASRKGGGNTEAFF. In nucleotides, the CDR3 is TGTGCCAGCAGGAAGGGGGGGGGAAACACTGAAGCTTTCTTT.

The chain couples TRBV27 to TRBJ1-6; D remains unclear. CDR3 length equals 14 residues. Deletions cut 7 bases from V and 8 bases from J, with 15 bases between. Germline loops: CDR1 MNHEY, CDR2 SMNVEV (reference sequence). The CDR3, as DNA: TGTGCCAGCACCCCTATCGAGGGAGATTCACCCCTCCACTTT. This sequence encodes CASTPIEGDSPLHF.

This chain uses TRBV6-5 with TRBJ2-3; no reliable D call. The V gene's germline CDR1 is MNHEY and CDR2 SVGAGI. Between the trimmed V and J ends, which lost 6 bases and 0 bases, there was a span of 10 bases. This CDR3 contains 14 residues. The CDR3 here is CASSPLRSTDTQYF. The CDR3 bases are TGTGCCAGCAGCCCCCTCAGGAGCACAGATACGCAGTATTTT.

The V and J genes are TRBV7-9 and TRBJ1-1; D remains ambiguous. The ends were cut back, 5 bases at V and 1 base at J, with 14 bases in the middle. The germline V gene encodes CDR1 SEHNR and CDR2 FQNEAQ (reference sequence). This CDR3 is built from 15 residues. The CDR3, as DNA: TGTGCCAGCAGCCCTTTCCTGGGGAGGAACACTGAAGCTTTCTTT. It yields the protein CASSPFLGRNTEAFF.

The chain carries TRBV28 and TRBJ1-2, with 7 nucleotides matching TRBD1. Germline trimming cut 3 bases from V and 3 bases from J; bases unmatched to any gene: 4. The germline CDR1 and CDR2 sequences are MDHEN and SYDVKM. The CDR3 is made up of 14 amino acids. Here the CDR3 DNA reads TGTGCCAGCAGTTTCGGCAGGGGGGACTATGGCTACACCTTC. It yields the protein CASSFGRGDYGYTF.

V usage is TRBV15 and J usage is TRBJ2-3; TRBD2 matches at 9 bases. The trim removed 7 bases at V and 3 bases at J, leaving 2 bases unmatched. The CDR3 is 13 amino acids. Germline V gene sequence: CDR1 LNHNV, CDR2 YYDKDF (reference sequence). The CDR3 region is CATTSGVTDTQYF. CDR3 bases: TGTGCCACCACTAGCGGGGTAACAGATACGCAGTATTTT.

The chain employs TRBV7-9 and TRBJ2-1, with 10 bases fitting TRBD1. This CDR3 has 15 residues. The V segment lost 3 bases and the J segment 8 bases; nucleotides outside the gene matches: 7. Germline CDR1 and CDR2: SEHNR and FQNEAQ (reference sequence). The CDR3 sequence: CASSFGTGALDEQFF. The CDR3 nucleotides are TGTGCCAGCAGCTTCGGGACAGGGGCCCTGGATGAGCAGTTCTTC.

The chain carries TRBV7-9 and TRBJ1-1, with D hard to call. The CDR3 consists of 13 residues. Per germline, CDR1 SEHNR and CDR2 FQNEAQ (reference sequence). Trimming cost V 7 bases and J 1 base, with 10 bases left between them. This CDR3 reads CASMEGENTEAFF. CDR3 in DNA: TGTGCCAGCATGGAGGGAGAGAACACTGAAGCTTTCTTT. Full variable domain (rest looked up from reference TRBV7-9 and TRBJ1-1): DTGVSQNPRHKITKRGQNVTFRCDPISEHNRLYWYRQTLGQGPEFLTYFQNEAQLEKSRLLSDRFSAERPKGSFSTLEIQRTEQGDSAMYLCASMEGENTEAFFGQGTRLTVV.

The chain combines TRBV6-5 with TRBJ2-1, with 8 bases matching TRBD2. The CDR3 loop spans 16 amino acids. Germline trimming cut 3 bases from V and 8 bases from J; bases unmatched to any gene: 12. Germline loops: CDR1 MNHEY, CDR2 SVGAGI. DNA for the CDR3: TGTGCCAGCAGTTATAGACGGGGGGGACGGAACCATGAGCAGTTCTTC. It specifies CASSYRRGGRNHEQFF.

The chain recombines TRBV5-4 with TRBJ2-1; 12 bases agree with TRBD2. The CDR3 covers 18 residues. CDR1 and CDR2 (germline): SGHNT, YYREEE (reference sequence). With 10 bases clipped from V and 8 bases from J, the junction kept 22 bases outside the gene matches. CDR3 DNA sequence: TGTGCCTGCTTCCCCGGCCTAGCGGGGGGGCCGGATGGCGATGAGCAGTTCTTC. Protein product: CACFPGLAGGPDGDEQFF.

The chain recombines TRBV18 with TRBJ2-7, with D uncertain. The V gene lost 1 base and the J gene lost 3 bases, with 7 bases spanning the gap. Germline CDR1 reads KGHSH; CDR2 reads LQKENI. The CDR3 has 13 residues. The DNA of the CDR3 is TGTGCCAGCTCACCACAGGCAGGCTACGAGCAGTACTTC. Translating gives CASSPQAGYEQYF. Based on the CDR3 plus reference TRBV18 and TRBJ2-7, the full variable domain is NAGVMQNPRHLVRRRGQEARLRCSPMKGHSHVYWYRQLPEEGLKFMVYLQKENIIDESGMPKERFSAEFPKEGPSILRIQQVVRGDSAAYFCASSPQAGYEQYFGPGTRLTVT.

The V gene is TRBV6-5, the J gene TRBJ2-3; 9 bases line up with TRBD2. The CDR3 has 15 amino acids. The germline gives CDR1 MNHEY, CDR2 SVGAGI. Losses at the gene ends were 0 bases for V and 4 bases for J; bases not matched to a gene: 2. CDR3: CASSYSRGGADTQYF. As DNA, the CDR3 is TGTGCCAGCAGTTACTCTCGCGGGGGGGCAGATACGCAGTATTTT.

This rearrangement joins TRBV9 to TRBJ2-6; TRBD1 aligns across 8 bases. CDR1 is SGDLS and CDR2 is YYNGEE in the germline V gene. This CDR3 is built from 17 residues. With V trimmed by 0 bases and J by 0 bases, 2 bases remained unmatched. This CDR3 is CASSVDRGNSGANVLTF. The CDR3 DNA reads as TGTGCCAGCAGCGTAGACAGGGGGAACTCTGGGGCCAACGTCCTGACTTTC. Drawing the rest from reference TRBV9 and TRBJ2-6, the complete variable domain is DSGVTQTPKHLITATGQRVTLRCSPRSGDLSVYWYQQSLDQGLQFLIQYYNGEERAKGNILERFSAQQFPDLHSELNLSSLELGDSALYFCASSVDRGNSGANVLTFGAGSRLTVL.

The chain recombines TRBV19 with TRBJ2-2; D is unresolved. V was pared by 4 bases and J by 0 bases, with 6 bases between. The CDR3 extends over 14 amino acids. From germline, CDR1 is LNHDA and CDR2 SQIVND (reference sequence). CDR3 region: CASSKSANTGELFF. The CDR3, as DNA: TGTGCCAGTAGTAAGAGCGCGAACACCGGGGAGCTGTTTTTT.

V is TRBV7-9 and J is TRBJ2-1, with TRBD2 matching over 7 bases. CDR3 length: 18 amino acids. Germline V gene sequence: CDR1 SEHNR, CDR2 FQNEAQ (reference sequence). J gave up 0 bases and V 5 bases, and 13 bases lay outside the gene matches. This CDR3 reads CASSHGERGVSSYNEQFF. CDR3 sequence (DNA): TGTGCCAGCAGCCACGGGGAGCGGGGCGTGAGCTCCTACAATGAGCAGTTCTTC.

This sequence joins TRBV27 and TRBJ1-1, with D tentatively TRBD1 (6 bases). The CDR3 totals 14 residues. V was clipped by 6 bases and J by 0 bases, with 11 bases between them. From germline, CDR1 is MNHEY and CDR2 SMNVEV (reference sequence). CDR3 coding DNA: TGTGCCAGCAGACCGACAGGATTGAACACTGAAGCTTTCTTT. The encoded protein is CASRPTGLNTEAFF.

J is TRBJ2-5 and V is TRBV30; 10 positions match TRBD1. The J call is doubtful: the DNA matches TRBJ2-7 better. Germline V gene data show CDR1 as GTSNPN and CDR2 as SVGIG (reference sequence). The CDR3 is 15 residues long. CDR3 DNA: TGTGCCTGGAGTGGAGGGACAGGGGCCCCCTACGAGCAGTACTTC. The encoded protein is CAWSGGTGAPYEQYF.

This chain uses TRBV29-1 with TRBJ2-7, with 8 bases that match TRBD1. The CDR3 consists of 15 residues. CDR1 and CDR2 (germline): SQVTM, ANQGSEA. The ends lost 4 bases at V and 1 base at J; junction bases unmatched: 9. The CDR3 bases are TGCAGCGTTGGAGGACCAGGGGGCTTTTCCTACGAGCAGTACTTC. Protein sequence: CSVGGPGGFSYEQYF.